This TCR beta chain was sequenced during a study of beta chain features in type 1 diabetes. The CDR3 is made up of 17 amino acids. Germline CDR1 and CDR2: MGHDK and SYGVNS. The V segment lost 8 bases and the J segment 2 bases; nucleotides outside the gene matches: 10. Sequencing targeted expressed TCRB transcripts, as all isolated RNA had been reverse transcribed. The repertoire was sequenced with immunoSEQ multiplex PCR; TCRdb's copy has only in-frame clones and lacks some. Among some 640,000 clones listed, over 13% were seen once. Details on this clone: The antigen is undetermined.

Study observations and caveats: A pattern of fewer insertions and more deletions at VDJ junctions was seen in type 1 diabetes patients. TCRB CDR3s were moderately but significantly shorter in Type 1 diabetes patients in all four CD4+ subsets.

Every donor had blood drawn once into heparin, roughly 100 mL on average. Purity of each sorted population was above 98%. The TCR was taken from a man aged 18 to 30 with type 1 diabetes. Sequencing used naive CD4+ T cells from blood. V is TRBV25-1 and J is TRBJ2-7; 15 bases map to TRBD2. The CDR3 bases are TGTGCCAGCCGATCTGGGACTAGCGGGAGGTCGGCCTACGAGCAGTACTTC. Translated: CASRSGTSGRSAYEQYF.